This T cell receptor beta chain came from a study of post-analysis software for immune sequencing data. Overall study context: The study covered relapsing-remitting, secondary progressive and progressive-relapsing courses of multiple sclerosis. Study outcomes and limitations: Controls showed significantly higher normalized Chao1 diversity than did multiple sclerosis patients.

Carried by the TCR beta cDNA libraries were unique molecular identifiers. cDNA molecules numbering about 470,000 came from roughly 0.93 to 9.6 million T cells. One entry per CDR3 protein, called by TCRdb with MiXCR from the PCR reads. Altogether some 890,000 distinct CDR3 sequences are present, roughly 50% being singletons, with the ten largest covering approximately 4.5%. As regards this clonotype: Its antigen is currently unknown.

The receptor was derived from a girl aged 10-17 years with multiple sclerosis. Sequences were obtained from blood.

Here the CDR3 reads CASSLFIGTRETQYF. CDR3 coding DNA: TGTGCCAGCAGCTTGTTTATCGGGACCCGAGAGACCCAGTACTTC. The chain has TRBV7-9 and TRBJ2-5; D tentatively reads TRBD1 or TRBD2 (5 bases each). Looked up from germline, CDR1 is SEHNR and CDR2 is FQNEAQ (reference sequence). There are 15 residues in the CDR3. Trimming pared 3 bases from V and 4 bases from J, leaving 15 bases between.